This paragraph covers one T cell receptor beta chain sequence. Its antigen remains unidentified. TCRdb processed the 5' RACE reads anew with MiXCR; each CDR3 protein has one entry. The sample has hundreds of thousands of distinct CDR3 sequences, 5.5% to 6.5% seen once. This record belongs to a study of identical twins. Broader study findings: Whereas memory repertoires showed no such difference, abundant cord blood beta clonotypes carried fewer insertions. The degree of excess twin sharing was weaker in beta out-of-frame sequences.

All of the donors were Caucasians in good health. Sequencing was done on a sample of naive T cells sorted from blood. This clonotype was sampled from a young man in good health.

The CDR3 DNA reads TGTGCCAGCGGAGGCGAGGCCCAGCATTTT. Translated, it gives CASGGEAQHF. The J gene is TRBJ1-5, the V gene TRBV6-6, with unresolved D. There are 10 residues in the CDR3. CDR1 is MNHNY, CDR2 SVGAGI, per germline (reference sequence). Trimming removed 8 bases from V and 11 bases from J, with 10 bases in between.